The clone carrying this TCR beta chain was seen only once. This table comes from immunoSEQ multiplex PCR, and its TCRdb copy is limited to in-frame clones, with some not included. The sample carries about 77,000 clones, roughly 92% recorded once. The sample comes from a study of control samples from healthy donors and cancer patients. Trimming pared 2 bases from V and 8 bases from J, leaving 4 bases between. The germline V gene has CDR1 LGHNT and CDR2 FRNRAP. The CDR3 totals 11 residues. This chain uses TRBV12-5 with TRBJ2-1, with unresolved D. Sequencing input: blood. This receptor was identified in a woman aged 60 to 75 in good health. CDR3 loop: CASGLRDEQFF. CDR3 in DNA: TGTGCTAGTGGTTTGCGAGATGAGCAGTTCTTC.